The TCR beta chain under discussion was sequenced for a study of T cell repertoires in cytomegalovirus infection. TCRdb used MiXCR to reprocess the reads, holding one entry per CDR3 protein. Altogether approximately 500,000 distinct CDR3 sequences are present, approximately 15% being singletons, with the ten largest covering roughly a quarter. This clonotype was recorded a few times. This CDR3 has 16 residues. Trimming cost V 8 bases and J 0 bases, with 17 bases left between them. CDR1 is MNHNY, CDR2 SVGAGI, per germline (reference sequence). The sequencing sample was made of CD8+ T cells from PBMCs. The sequence was obtained from a human donor in good health (CMV status not recorded). Some clones in this sample may be carry-over from other donors' samples. The chain combines TRBV6-6 with TRBJ1-3; D is ambiguous. The CDR3 bases are TGTGCCAGCGTTCAACACCATCTGTTCTCTGGAAACACCATATATTTT. Translated: CASVQHHLFSGNTIYF.